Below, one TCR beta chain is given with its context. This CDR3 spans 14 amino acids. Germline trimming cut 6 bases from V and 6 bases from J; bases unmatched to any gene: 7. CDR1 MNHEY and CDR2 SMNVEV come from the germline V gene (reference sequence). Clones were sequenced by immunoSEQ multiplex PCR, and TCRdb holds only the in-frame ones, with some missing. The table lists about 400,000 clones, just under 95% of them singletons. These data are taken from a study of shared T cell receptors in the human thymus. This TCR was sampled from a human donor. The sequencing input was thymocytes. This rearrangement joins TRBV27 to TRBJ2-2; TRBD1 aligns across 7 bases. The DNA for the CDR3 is TGTGCCAGCAGGACAGGGCTGTGGTCCGGGGAGCTGTTTTTT. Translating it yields CASRTGLWSGELFF.